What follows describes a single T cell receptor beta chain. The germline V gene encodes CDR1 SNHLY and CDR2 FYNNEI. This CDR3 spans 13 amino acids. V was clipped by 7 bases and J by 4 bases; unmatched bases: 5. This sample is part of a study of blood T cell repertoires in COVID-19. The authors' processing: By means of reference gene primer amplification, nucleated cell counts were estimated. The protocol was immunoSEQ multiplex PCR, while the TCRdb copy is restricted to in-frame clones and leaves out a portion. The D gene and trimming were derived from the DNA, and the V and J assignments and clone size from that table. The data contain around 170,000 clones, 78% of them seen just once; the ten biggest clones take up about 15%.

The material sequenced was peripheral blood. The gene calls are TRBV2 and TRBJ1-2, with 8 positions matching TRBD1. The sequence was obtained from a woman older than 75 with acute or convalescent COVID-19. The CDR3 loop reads CASNRQGSYGYTF. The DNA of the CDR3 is TGTGCCAGCAACCGACAGGGGAGCTATGGCTACACCTTC.